The present T cell receptor (beta chain) was sequenced within a study of blood T cells in healthy people across ages. This clonotype was found a few times. Alongside a J-beta primer mix, a sample-barcoded 5' primer served in a second PCR lasting about 7 to 11 cycles. From the 5' RACE reads, TCRdb called clonotypes with MiXCR, one entry per CDR3 protein. The sample shows around 1,000,000 distinct CDR3 sequences, about 25% of them seen only once. These data were also reused for a study on T cells of mothers and their children.

This TCR was sampled from a girl aged 2 to 10 in good health. The sequencing input was blood.

In DNA form, the CDR3 reads TGTGCCAGCAGCTTGGAGGGGCCTCCCAAAAACATTCAGTACTTC. It yields the protein CASSLEGPPKNIQYF. The chain couples TRBV5-5 to TRBJ2-4; a possible D gene is TRBD1 (5 bases). This CDR3 contains 15 residues. The ends were cut back, 0 bases at V and 2 bases at J, with 9 bases in the middle. Germline values: CDR1 SGHKS, CDR2 YYEKEE (reference sequence).